This TCR beta chain was captured by sequencing in a study of blood T cell repertoires in COVID-19. Study details: Whether acute or convalescent, the COVID-19 samples came from the United States, Italy and Spain. PBMCs, B-cell-depleted T cells, or T cells were the source of the cDNA or gDNA that made up the material.

The V gene's germline CDR1 is SGHAT and CDR2 FQNNGV. The CDR3 is 19 amino acids. V was clipped by 5 bases and J by 0 bases; unmatched bases: 13. Original processing notes: Reference gene primer amplification gave estimated nucleated cell counts. Sequenced by immunoSEQ multiplex PCR; TCRdb stores in-frame clones only, minus some. V and J calls and clone size are as listed in that table; D and trimming were resolved from the DNA. The sample yields 97,000 or so clones, around 73% seen once. This receptor was obtained from a man aged 55 to 70 with active or convalescent COVID-19. The chain couples TRBV11-2 to TRBJ2-4; 10 nucleotides align to TRBD1. What was sequenced was peripheral blood. The CDR3 reads CASSRDGGQGRGAKNIQYF. CDR3 DNA: TGTGCCAGCAGCCGAGATGGGGGACAGGGGCGAGGAGCCAAAAACATTCAGTACTTC.